This T cell receptor beta chain came from a study of blood T cell repertoires in COVID-19. Participant-reported clinical history was the basis for cohort assignment. Methods used by the authors: Amplification of reference gene primers provided the estimated nucleated cell counts. Measured with immunoSEQ multiplex PCR; TCRdb has only the in-frame clones, and not every one. The V and J calls and clone size come from that table; D and trimming were worked out from the DNA. The repertoire holds roughly 500,000 clones, 70% to 90% seen once, with about 2% in the top ten. There are 15 residues in the CDR3. V was pared by 0 bases and J by 4 bases, with 5 bases of the junction left unmatched. The germline V gene encodes CDR1 SGHRS and CDR2 YFSETQ.

The rearrangement joins TRBV5-1 to TRBJ1-2; TRBD1 agrees at 8 bases. The sample was PBMCs or T cells enriched from blood (not recorded which). The source of this sequence is a middle-aged woman who had recovered from COVID-19. This CDR3 reads CASSLATDRGYGYTF. In nucleotides, the CDR3 is TGCGCCAGCAGCTTGGCCACCGACAGGGGCTATGGCTACACCTTC. Filled out from reference TRBV5-1 and TRBJ1-2, the complete variable domain reads KAGVTQTPRYLIKTRGQQVTLSCSPISGHRSVSWYQQTPGQGLQFLFEYFSETQRNKGNFPGRFSGRQFSNSRSEMNVSTLELGDSALYLCASSLATDRGYGYTFGSGTRLTVV.